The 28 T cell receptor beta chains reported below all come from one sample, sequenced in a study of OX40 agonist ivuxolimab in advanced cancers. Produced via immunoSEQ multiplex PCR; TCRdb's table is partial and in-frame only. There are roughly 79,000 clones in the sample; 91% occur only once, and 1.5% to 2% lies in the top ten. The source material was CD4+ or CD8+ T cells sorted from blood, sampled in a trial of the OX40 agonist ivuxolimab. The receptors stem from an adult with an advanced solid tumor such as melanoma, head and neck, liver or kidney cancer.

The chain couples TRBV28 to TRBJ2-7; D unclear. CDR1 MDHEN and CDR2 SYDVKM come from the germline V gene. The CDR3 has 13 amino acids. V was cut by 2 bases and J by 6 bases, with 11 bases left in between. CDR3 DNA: TGTGCCAGCAGTTTACCCCCCATCTCCGAGCAGTACTTC. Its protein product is CASSLPPISEQYF.

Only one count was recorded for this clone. CDR3 sequence reads: CASSSAGTGGSYEQYF. DNA for the CDR3: TGTGCCAGCAGTTCGGCCGGGACAGGGGGATCCTACGAGCAGTACTTC. The J gene is TRBJ2-5, the V gene TRBV28, with 11 bases lining up with TRBD1. The J call may be mistaken, given a closer DNA end match to TRBJ2-7. CDR3 length: 16 residues. CDR1 and CDR2 from the germline V gene are MDHEN and SYDVKM.

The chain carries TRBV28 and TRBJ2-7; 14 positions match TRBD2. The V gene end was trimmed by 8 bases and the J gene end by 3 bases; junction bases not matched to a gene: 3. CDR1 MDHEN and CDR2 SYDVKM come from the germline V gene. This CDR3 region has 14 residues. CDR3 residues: CASGTSGRVYEQYF. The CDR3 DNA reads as TGTGCCAGCGGGACTAGCGGGAGAGTCTACGAGCAGTACTTC.

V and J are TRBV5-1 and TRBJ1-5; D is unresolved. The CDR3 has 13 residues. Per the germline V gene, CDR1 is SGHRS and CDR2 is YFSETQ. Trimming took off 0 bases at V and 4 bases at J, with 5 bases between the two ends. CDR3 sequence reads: CASSLDGNQPQHF. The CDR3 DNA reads TGCGCCAGCAGCTTGGATGGTAATCAGCCCCAGCATTTT.

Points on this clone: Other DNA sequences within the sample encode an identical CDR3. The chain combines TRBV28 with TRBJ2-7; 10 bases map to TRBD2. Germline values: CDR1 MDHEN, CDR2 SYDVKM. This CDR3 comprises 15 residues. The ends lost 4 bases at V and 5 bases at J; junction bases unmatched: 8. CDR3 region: CASSSGLAGEDEQYF. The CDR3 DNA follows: TGTGCCAGCAGTTCGGGGCTAGCGGGAGAGGACGAGCAGTACTTC.

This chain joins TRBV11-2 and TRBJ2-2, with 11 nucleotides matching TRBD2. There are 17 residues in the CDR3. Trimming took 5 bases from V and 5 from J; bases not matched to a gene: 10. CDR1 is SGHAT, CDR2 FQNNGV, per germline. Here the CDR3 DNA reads TGTGCCAGCAGCGAAGAACTAGCGGGAGCCGCAACCGGGGAGCTGTTTTTT. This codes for CASSEELAGAATGELFF.

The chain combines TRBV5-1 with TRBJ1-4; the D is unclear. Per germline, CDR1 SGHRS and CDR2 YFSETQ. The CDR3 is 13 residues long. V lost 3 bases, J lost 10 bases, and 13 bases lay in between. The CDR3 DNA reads TGCGCCAGCAGCTGGGGTGACCTAGGAAAACTGTTTTTT. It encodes CASSWGDLGKLFF.

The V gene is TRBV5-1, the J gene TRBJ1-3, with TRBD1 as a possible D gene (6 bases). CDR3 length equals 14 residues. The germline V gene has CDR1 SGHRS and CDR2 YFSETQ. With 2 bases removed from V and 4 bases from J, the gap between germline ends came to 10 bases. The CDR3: CASSLQGDGNTIYF. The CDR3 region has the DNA TGCGCCAGCAGCTTACAGGGTGACGGAAACACCATATATTTT. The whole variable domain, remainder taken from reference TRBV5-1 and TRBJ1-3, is KAGVTQTPRYLIKTRGQQVTLSCSPISGHRSVSWYQQTPGQGLQFLFEYFSETQRNKGNFPGRFSGRQFSNSRSEMNVSTLELGDSALYLCASSLQGDGNTIYFGEGSWLTVV.

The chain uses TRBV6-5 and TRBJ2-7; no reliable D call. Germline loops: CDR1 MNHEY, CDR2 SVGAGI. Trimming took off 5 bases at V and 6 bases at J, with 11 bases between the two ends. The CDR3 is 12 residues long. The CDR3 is CASSGSVGEQYF. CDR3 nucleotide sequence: TGTGCCAGCAGTGGGTCGGTGGGCGAGCAGTACTTC.

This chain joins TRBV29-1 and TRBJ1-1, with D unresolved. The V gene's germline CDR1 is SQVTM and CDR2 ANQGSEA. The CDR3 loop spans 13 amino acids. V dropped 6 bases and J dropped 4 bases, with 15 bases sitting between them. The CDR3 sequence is CSVRFWAPTEAFF. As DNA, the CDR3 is TGCAGCGTGCGGTTTTGGGCGCCCACTGAAGCTTTCTTT.

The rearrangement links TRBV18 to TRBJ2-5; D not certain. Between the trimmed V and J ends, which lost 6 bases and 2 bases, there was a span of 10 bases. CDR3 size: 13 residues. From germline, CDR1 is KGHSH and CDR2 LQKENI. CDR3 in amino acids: CASSPRNQETQYF. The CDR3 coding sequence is TGTGCCAGCTCTCCTCGGAATCAAGAGACCCAGTACTTC.

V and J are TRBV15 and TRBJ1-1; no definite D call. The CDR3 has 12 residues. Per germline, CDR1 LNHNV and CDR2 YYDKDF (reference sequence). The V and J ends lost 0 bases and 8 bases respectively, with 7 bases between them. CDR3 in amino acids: CATSRDFGEAFF. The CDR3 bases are TGTGCCACCAGCAGAGATTTTGGGGAAGCTTTCTTT.

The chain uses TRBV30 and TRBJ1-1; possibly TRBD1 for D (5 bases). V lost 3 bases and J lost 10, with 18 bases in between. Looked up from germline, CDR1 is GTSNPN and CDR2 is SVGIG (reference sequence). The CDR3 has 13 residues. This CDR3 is CAWRLGGPGTAFF. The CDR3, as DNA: TGTGCCTGGAGACTAGGTGGCCCTGGGACAGCTTTCTTT.

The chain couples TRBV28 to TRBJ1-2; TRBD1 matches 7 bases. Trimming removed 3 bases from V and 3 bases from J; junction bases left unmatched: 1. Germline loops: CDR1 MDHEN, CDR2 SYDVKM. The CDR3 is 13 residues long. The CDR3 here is CASSFDRDYGYTF. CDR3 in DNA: TGTGCCAGCAGTTTCGACAGGGACTATGGCTACACCTTC.

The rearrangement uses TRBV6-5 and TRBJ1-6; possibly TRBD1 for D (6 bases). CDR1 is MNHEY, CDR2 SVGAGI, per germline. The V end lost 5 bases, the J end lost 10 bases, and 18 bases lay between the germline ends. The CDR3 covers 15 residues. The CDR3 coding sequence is TGTGCCAGCAGTCTCCAGGGGAGTGGGGGATCACCCCTCCACTTT. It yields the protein CASSLQGSGGSPLHF.

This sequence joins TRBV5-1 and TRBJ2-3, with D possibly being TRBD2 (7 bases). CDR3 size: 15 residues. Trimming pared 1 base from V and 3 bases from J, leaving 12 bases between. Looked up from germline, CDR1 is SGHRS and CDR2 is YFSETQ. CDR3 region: CASSLPGGGTDTQYF. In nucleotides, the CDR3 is TGCGCCAGCAGCTTGCCGGGGGGCGGGACAGATACGCAGTATTTT. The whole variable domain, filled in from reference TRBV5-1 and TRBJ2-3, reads KAGVTQTPRYLIKTRGQQVTLSCSPISGHRSVSWYQQTPGQGLQFLFEYFSETQRNKGNFPGRFSGRQFSNSRSEMNVSTLELGDSALYLCASSLPGGGTDTQYFGPGTRLTVL.

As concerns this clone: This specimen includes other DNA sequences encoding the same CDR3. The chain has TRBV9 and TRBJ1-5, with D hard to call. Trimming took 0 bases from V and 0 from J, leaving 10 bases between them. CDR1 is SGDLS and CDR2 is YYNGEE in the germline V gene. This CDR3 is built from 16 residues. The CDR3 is CASSVGVDGSNQPQHF. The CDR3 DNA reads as TGTGCCAGCAGCGTAGGGGTGGATGGTAGCAATCAGCCCCAGCATTTT.

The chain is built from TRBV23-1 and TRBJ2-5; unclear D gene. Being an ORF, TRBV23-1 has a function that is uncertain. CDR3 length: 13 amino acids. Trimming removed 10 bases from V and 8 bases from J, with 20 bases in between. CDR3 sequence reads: CATPTKGSRTQYF. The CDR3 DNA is TGCGCCACACCGACCAAAGGCTCTAGAACCCAGTACTTC.

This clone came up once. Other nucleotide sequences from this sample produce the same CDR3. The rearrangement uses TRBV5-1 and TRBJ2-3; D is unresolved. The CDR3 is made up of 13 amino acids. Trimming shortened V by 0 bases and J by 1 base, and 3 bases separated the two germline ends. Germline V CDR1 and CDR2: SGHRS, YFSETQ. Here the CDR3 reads CASSLAGTDTQYF. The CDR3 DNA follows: TGCGCCAGCAGCTTGGCCGGCACAGATACGCAGTATTTT. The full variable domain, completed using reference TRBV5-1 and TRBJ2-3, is KAGVTQTPRYLIKTRGQQVTLSCSPISGHRSVSWYQQTPGQGLQFLFEYFSETQRNKGNFPGRFSGRQFSNSRSEMNVSTLELGDSALYLCASSLAGTDTQYFGPGTRLTVL.

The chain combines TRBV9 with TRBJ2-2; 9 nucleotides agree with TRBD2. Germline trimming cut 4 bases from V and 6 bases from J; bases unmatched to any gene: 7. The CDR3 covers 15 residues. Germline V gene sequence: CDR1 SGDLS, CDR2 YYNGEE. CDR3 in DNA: TGTGCCAGCAGCCGTAGCGGGAGTTCTGCCGGGGAGCTGTTTTTT. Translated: CASSRSGSSAGELFF.

CDR3 nucleotides: TGTGCCAGCAGCGCCGGGACAGGTATAGCCAACGTCCTGACTTTC. Protein: CASSAGTGIANVLTF. This chain connects TRBV7-8 to TRBJ2-6; the match to TRBD1 covers 8 bases. Germline V gene sequence: CDR1 SGHVS, CDR2 FQNEAQ. CDR3 length equals 15 residues. V was pared by 5 bases and J by 7 bases, with 7 bases of the junction left unmatched.

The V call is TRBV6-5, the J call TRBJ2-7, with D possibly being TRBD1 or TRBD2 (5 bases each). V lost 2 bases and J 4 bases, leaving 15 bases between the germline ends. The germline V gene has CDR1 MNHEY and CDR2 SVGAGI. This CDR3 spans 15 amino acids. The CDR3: CASSYGGTLPYEQYF. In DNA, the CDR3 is TGTGCCAGCAGTTACGGTGGGACCCTACCTTACGAGCAGTACTTC.

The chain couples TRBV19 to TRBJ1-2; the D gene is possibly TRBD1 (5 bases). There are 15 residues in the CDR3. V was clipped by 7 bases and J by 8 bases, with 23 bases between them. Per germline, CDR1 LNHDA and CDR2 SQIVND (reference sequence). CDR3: CASKVRDVARDGYTF. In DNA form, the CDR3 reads TGTGCCAGTAAAGTTCGGGACGTCGCGCGAGACGGCTACACCTTC.

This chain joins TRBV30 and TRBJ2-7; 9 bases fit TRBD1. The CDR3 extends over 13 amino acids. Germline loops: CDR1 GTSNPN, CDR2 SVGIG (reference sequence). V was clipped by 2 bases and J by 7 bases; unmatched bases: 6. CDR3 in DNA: TGTGCCTGGAGTAACGGACAGGGGAGGGAGCAGTACTTC. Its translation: CAWSNGQGREQYF.

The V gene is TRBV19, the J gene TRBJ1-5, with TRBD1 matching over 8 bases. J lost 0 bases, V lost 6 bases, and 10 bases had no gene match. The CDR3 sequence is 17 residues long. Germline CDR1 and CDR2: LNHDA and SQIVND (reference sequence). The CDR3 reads CASSKLTGVNSNQPQHF. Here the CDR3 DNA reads TGTGCCAGTAGCAAACTGACAGGGGTTAATAGCAATCAGCCCCAGCATTTT.

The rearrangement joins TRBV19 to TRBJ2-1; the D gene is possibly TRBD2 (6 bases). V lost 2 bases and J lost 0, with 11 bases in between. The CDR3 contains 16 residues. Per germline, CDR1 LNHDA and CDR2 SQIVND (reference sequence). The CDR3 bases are TGTGCCAGTAGTATAATAGCGGCGAGCTCCTACAATGAGCAGTTCTTC. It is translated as CASSIIAASSYNEQFF.

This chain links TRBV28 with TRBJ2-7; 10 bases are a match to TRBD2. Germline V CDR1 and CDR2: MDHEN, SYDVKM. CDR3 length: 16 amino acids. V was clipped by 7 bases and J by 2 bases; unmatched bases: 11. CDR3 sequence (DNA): TGTGCCAGCACTTTTGGGGGACTAGCGAGCACCTACGAGCAGTACTTC. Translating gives CASTFGGLASTYEQYF.

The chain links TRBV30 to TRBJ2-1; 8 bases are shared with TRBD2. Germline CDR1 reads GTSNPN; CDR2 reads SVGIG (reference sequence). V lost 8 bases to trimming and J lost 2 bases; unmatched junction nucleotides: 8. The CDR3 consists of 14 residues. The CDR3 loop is CATKLAAAYNEQFF. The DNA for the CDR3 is TGTGCCACCAAACTAGCGGCCGCCTACAATGAGCAGTTCTTC.